The clone carrying this T cell receptor beta chain was detected only a few times. Trimming stripped 1 base from V and 9 bases from J, with 7 bases between. The germline CDR1 and CDR2 sequences are PRHDT and FYEKMQ (reference sequence). The CDR3 length is 12 residues. This sample is part of a study of T-cell memory formation after mild COVID-19. In TCRdb, the 5' RACE reads were re-called with MiXCR into one record per CDR3 protein. The sample has 110,000 to 150,000 distinct CDR3 sequences, almost 25% seen once. The chain couples TRBV13 to TRBJ1-5; TRBD1 is a possible D gene (5 bases). This TCR was recovered from an adult woman who had mild COVID-19 (a few samples of this study predate the infection). Cell type and time point are not known. What was sequenced was PBMCs or a T cell subset sorted from them (not recorded which). CDR3 loop: CASSLVGGPQHF. DNA for the CDR3: TGTGCCAGCAGCTTAGTGGGGGGGCCCCAGCATTTT.